Below, one T cell receptor beta chain is given with its context. Its antigen is unknown. The data belong to a study of CD8+ T cells in alopecia areata. About the research overall: In an open-label trial, patients got 5 to 10 mg tofacitinib twice daily. Tofacitinib exposure lasted 6 to 18 months, followed by 6 months off drug.

Following extraction, RNA underwent reverse transcription to cDNA, which served as the sequencing template. Method: immunoSEQ multiplex PCR; TCRdb's copy keeps in-frame clones and lacks some. The sample gives about 150,000 clones, 54% of which show up once; 15% to 20% is in the top ten. CDR1 is MNHEY, CDR2 SMNVEV, per germline (reference sequence). CDR3 length: 14 amino acids. Treatment noted: oral pan-JAK inhibitor, 5-10 mg twice daily. Study-wide results and limits: During tofacitinib treatment, many expanded lesional clones remained in scalp and blood. On tofacitinib, scalp clonality and expanded CD8+ clones among top 100 fell significantly.

The V and J genes are TRBV27 and TRBJ2-5, with D perhaps matching TRBD1 or TRBD2 (6 bases each). The last part of the DNA fits TRBJ2-7 better; the J call may be wrong. This material consisted of CD8+ T cells sorted from blood, taken at week 4, from a patient treated with tofacitinib. The sequence was obtained from a human donor with alopecia areata. CDR3 coding DNA: TGTGCCAGCAGTTTAGGGGGGCCGTACTACGAGCAGTACTTC. Its protein product is CASSLGGPYYEQYF.